This T cell receptor beta chain emerged from a study of beta chain features in type 1 diabetes. This clone was found a few times. Antigen specificity is unknown. The V gene end was trimmed by 4 bases and the J gene end by 6 bases; junction bases not matched to a gene: 5. Germline V gene sequence: CDR1 SGHNT, CDR2 YYREEE (reference sequence). The CDR3 is 14 residues long. Expressed TCRB transcripts got sequenced, as all isolated RNA was reverse transcribed. Profiling relied on immunoSEQ multiplex PCR, and the TCRdb table lists in-frame clones only, not all of them. The top ten clones hold 0.5% of a sample with about 160,000 clones, 7% to 9% of them seen once. Study-wide points: PCR could preferentially amplify shorter templates, alike in patients and controls. Shorter TCRB CDR3s, moderately but significantly so, were found in Type 1 diabetes patients in all four CD4+ subsets.

The rearrangement joins TRBV5-4 to TRBJ2-4; 9 positions match TRBD1. The sequencing input was central memory CD4+ T cells from blood. The origin of this receptor is a man aged 18 to 29 with type 1 diabetes. CDR3 in amino acids: CASSPGQGRNIQYF. CDR3 nucleotide sequence: TGTGCCAGCAGCCCCGGACAGGGGAGAAACATTCAGTACTTC. The whole variable domain, remainder taken from reference TRBV5-4 and TRBJ2-4, is ETGVTQSPTHLIKTRGQQVTLRCSSQSGHNTVSWYQQALGQGPQFIFQYYREEENGRGNFPPRFSGLQFPNYSSELNVNALELDDSALYLCASSPGQGRNIQYFGAGTRLSVL.